This is a list of T cell receptor beta chains from one sample in a study of regulatory T cells in long-lasting Graves disease. TCRdb re-called the multiplex PCR reads with MiXCR, one entry per CDR3 protein. The top ten clones hold around 42% of a sample with over 650,000 distinct CDR3 sequences, 25% to 30% of them seen once. The sequenced sample was peripheral blood mononuclear cells (PBMCs), obtained when the disease was refractory, from a patient treated with antithyroid drugs. These receptors originate from a female donor with Graves disease. Each CDR3 is given with its conserved first and last residue. A D gene is named only where the DNA matches it firmly. Not all rows give a size; the values are once, few, many and, for expanded clones, a class.

NA,TRBV11-2,TRBJ1-2,NA,CASSSRQPRLRYGYTF,TGTGCCAGCAGCTCAAGACAGCCCCGATTGAGATATGGCTACACCTTC
TRBD2,TRBV10-1,TRBJ2-1,NA,CASSASGRAGGEQFF,TGCGCCAGCAGTGCTAGCGGGAGGGCCGGGGGTGAGCAGTTCTTC
NA,TRBV19,TRBJ1-2,NA,CASSIDRAGSDPNYGYTF,TGTGCCAGTAGTATAGATCGGGCGGGATCTGATCCCAACTATGGCTACACCTTC
TRBD2,TRBV3-1,TRBJ2-7,few,CASSQDGILAGAGEQYF,TGTGCCAGCAGCCAAGATGGTATCCTAGCGGGAGCTGGCGAGCAGTACTTC
NA,TRBV28,TRBJ2-7,many,CASRPGPREEQYF,TGTGCCAGCAGGCCGGGACCCCGGGAAGAGCAGTACTTC
NA,TRBV9,TRBJ1-1,NA,CASGREQNTEAFF,TGTGCCAGTGGGAGGGAGCAGAACACTGAAGCTTTCTTT
NA,TRBV18,TRBJ1-4,few,CASSPQGMRNEKLFF,TGTGCCAGCTCACCACAGGGGATGCGAAATGAAAAACTGTTTTTT
NA,TRBV19,TRBJ1-1,few,CASLQGLNTEAFF,TGTGCCAGTCTACAGGGACTGAACACTGAAGCTTTCTTT
NA,TRBV11-2,TRBJ1-1,NA,CASSLRAGGEAFF,TGTGCCAGCAGCTTACGAGCCGGGGGTGAAGCTTTCTTT
NA,TRBV6-2/TRBV6-3,TRBJ2-7,once,CASTKKPPGLSSYEQYF,TGTGCCAGCACCAAGAAGCCTCCGGGACTGAGCTCCTACGAGCAGTACTTC
NA,TRBV11-3,TRBJ1-1,many,CASSFSSGAPNTEAFF,TGTGCCAGCAGCTTTAGCTCCGGGGCCCCGAACACTGAAGCTTTCTTT
NA,TRBV27,TRBJ1-5,NA,CASSSTEAYQPQHF,TGTGCCAGCAGTAGCACAGAGGCCTATCAGCCCCAGCATTTT
NA,TRBV5-1,TRBJ1-1,NA,CASSLEGPGSNTEAFF,TGCGCCAGCAGCTTGGAAGGCCCGGGGAGCAACACTGAAGCTTTCTTT
TRBD1,TRBV20-1,TRBJ1-6,few,CSASGTGQSPLHF,TGCAGTGCTTCCGGGACAGGCCAATCACCCCTCCACTTT
NA,TRBV28,TRBJ1-1,NA,CASSGRVPNTEAFF,TGTGCCAGCAGCGGCAGGGTCCCCAACACTGAAGCTTTCTTT
TRBD1,TRBV2,TRBJ1-5,few,CASLGQAKNQPQHF,TGTGCCAGTCTAGGACAGGCGAAAAATCAGCCCCAGCATTTT
NA,TRBV14,TRBJ1-1,NA,CASSQVLGNTEAFF,TGTGCCAGCAGCCAAGTCTTAGGAAACACTGAAGCTTTCTTT
NA,TRBV10-3,TRBJ1-1,few,CAISRRVGTTEAFF,TGTGCCATCAGCCGCAGGGTCGGGACCACTGAAGCTTTCTTT
NA,TRBV11-2,TRBJ2-7,few,CASSPQVGNLVVF,TGTGCCAGCAGCCCACAAGTAGGAAATTTAGTAGTCTTC
NA,TRBV12-3/TRBV12-4,TRBJ1-6,few,CASSSFSYNSPLHF,TGTGCCAGCAGTTCCTTCTCCTATAATTCACCCCTCCACTTT
NA,TRBV5-1,TRBJ1-1,few,CASKNIGTTNTEAFF,TGCGCCAGCAAGAACATCGGGACAACGAACACTGAAGCTTTCTTT
NA,TRBV28,TRBJ1-1,many,CASSLPAGTEAFF,TGTGCCAGCAGCTTACCCGCGGGCACTGAAGCTTTCTTT
TRBD2,TRBV11-2,TRBJ2-5,many,CASSPGTSGIETQYF,TGTGCCAGCAGCCCCGGGACTAGCGGGATAGAGACCCAGTACTTC
NA,TRBV24-1,TRBJ1-4,few,CATSDYPRTDKNEKLFF,TGTGCCACCAGTGATTACCCTAGGACAGATAAGAATGAAAAACTGTTTTTT
NA,TRBV28,TRBJ2-7,NA,CASSFSSETSSYEQYF,TGTGCCAGCAGTTTTTCAAGTGAGACGAGCTCCTACGAGCAGTACTTC
NA,TRBV7-3,TRBJ1-2,NA,CASSPPAGANPNYGYTF,TGTGCCAGCAGCCCTCCGGCGGGGGCTAACCCTAACTATGGCTACACCTTC
NA,TRBV2,TRBJ1-5,NA,CASSDRMAGLEHF,TGTGCCAGCAGTGATAGGATGGCAGGGCTCGAGCATTTT
NA,TRBV12-3/TRBV12-4,TRBJ1-2,many,CASSASDEGVNYGYTF,TGTGCCAGCAGTGCGTCCGACGAAGGAGTCAACTATGGCTACACCTTC
NA,TRBV19,TRBJ1-1,NA,CASTWGNTEAFF,TGTGCCAGTACCTGGGGGAACACTGAAGCTTTCTTT
NA,TRBV6-2/TRBV6-3,TRBJ1-1,few,CASSYVSGYGRWNTEAFF,TGTGCCAGCAGTTACGTATCGGGTTATGGTCGGTGGAACACTGAAGCTTTCTTT
NA,TRBV5-1,TRBJ2-2,NA,CASSPSSGNTGELFF,TGCGCCAGCAGCCCCTCTAGTGGGAACACCGGGGAGCTGTTTTTT
NA,TRBV29-1,TRBJ1-1,many,CSVLASDERGDTEAFF,TGCAGCGTTTTGGCGAGTGACGAACGGGGGGACACTGAAGCTTTCTTT
NA,TRBV7-3,TRBJ1-1,few,CASSLTGGWDTEAFF,TGTGCCAGCAGCTTAACGGGGGGTTGGGACACTGAAGCTTTCTTT
NA,TRBV6-1,TRBJ2-5,NA,CASSPGTDQTQYF,TGTGCCAGCAGTCCCGGGACCGATCAGACCCAGTACTTC
TRBD1,TRBV11-2,TRBJ2-2,NA,CASSSLGGQGGARELFF,TGTGCCAGCAGTTCGCTCGGGGGACAGGGGGGAGCACGGGAGCTGTTTTTT
TRBD2,TRBV6-2/TRBV6-3,TRBJ2-2,NA,CASRQRGFDTGELFF,TGTGCCAGCCGTCAGCGGGGATTCGATACCGGGGAGCTGTTTTTT
TRBD1,TRBV6-1,TRBJ1-1,NA,CASIQPGQGENTEAFF,TGTGCCAGCATTCAACCGGGACAGGGGGAAAACACTGAAGCTTTCTTT
NA,TRBV28,TRBJ1-3,NA,CASSSPGPRSGNTIYF,TGTGCCAGCAGTTCGCCGGGACCGCGCTCTGGAAACACCATATATTTT
TRBD1,TRBV7-2,TRBJ1-1,NA,CASSFRQGTTEAFF,TGTGCCAGCAGCTTCAGACAGGGGACCACTGAAGCTTTCTTT
TRBD1,TRBV29-1,TRBJ1-1,NA,CSLRVGTAEAFF,TGCAGCCTACGAGTCGGGACAGCTGAAGCTTTCTTT
NA,TRBV7-2,TRBJ2-7,NA,CASSLRAGGEEYF,TGTGCCAGCAGCTTAAGGGCCGGGGGTGAGGAGTACTTC
NA,TRBV11-2,TRBJ1-2,few,CASSLGPTVEGYTF,TGTGCCAGCAGCTTAGGTCCAACAGTGGAGGGCTACACCTTC
NA,TRBV6-1,TRBJ1-4,NA,CASSGLLGIGEKLFF,TGTGCCAGCAGCGGCCTGTTGGGAATTGGTGAAAAACTGTTTTTT
TRBD1,TRBV5-4,TRBJ1-1,NA,CASSSSTGVNTEAFF,TGTGCCAGCAGCTCATCTACAGGGGTGAACACTGAAGCTTTCTTT
NA,TRBV29-1,TRBJ2-3,NA,CSVDLATDTQYF,TGCAGCGTTGACTTGGCAACAGATACGCAGTATTTT
TRBD1,TRBV29-1,TRBJ1-6,few,CSAPAGTGYNSPLHF,TGCAGCGCTCCCGCCGGGACAGGCTATAATTCACCCCTCCACTTT
TRBD1,TRBV20-1,TRBJ1-6,few,CSASGQGRSPLHF,TGCAGTGCTTCCGGACAGGGAAGATCACCCCTCCACTTT
TRBD1,TRBV20-1,TRBJ2-5,many,CSARVGTGSGETQYF,TGCAGTGCTAGAGTGGGGACAGGGAGTGGAGAGACCCAGTACTTC
NA,TRBV6-2/TRBV6-3,TRBJ1-3,NA,CASSFTSEGISGNTIYF,TGTGCCAGCAGCTTCACATCGGAGGGGATCTCTGGAAACACCATATATTTT
NA,TRBV28,TRBJ2-5,few,CASIQGYGETQYF,TGTGCCAGCATCCAAGGCTACGGGGAGACCCAGTACTTC